This is a list of T cell receptor beta chains from one sample in a study of blood T cell repertoires in COVID-19. Clones were read by immunoSEQ multiplex PCR, and TCRdb kept only the in-frame ones, dropping some. The sample carries about 270,000 clones, about 87% recorded once. Sequencing was performed on PBMCs or T cells enriched from blood (not recorded which). The receptors here all came from a woman in her forties or fifties who had recovered from COVID-19. Each CDR3 is given with its conserved first and last residue. D genes are given only for firm matches. Size tells how often a clone was seen (once, few, many) or the class of an expanded clone, and some rows leave it out.

>TRBJ2-2|TRBV7-9|TRBD2|-
CASSRTSGNTGELFF
>TRBJ1-5|TRBV7-9|TRBD1|-
CASSGTELNQPQHF
>TRBJ1-1|TRBV7-2|-|-
CASISAVTNTEAFF
>TRBJ2-3|TRBV24-1|TRBD2|-
CATSDTTSGASTDTQYF
>TRBJ1-1|TRBV28|-|-
CASSLGQGWNTEAFF
>TRBJ1-5|TRBV27|-|few
CASSLRGYSNQPQHF
>TRBJ1-1|TRBV24-1|-|-
CATSDSGSGRNTEAFF
>TRBJ1-1|TRBV10-1|-|few
CARNGDYTAPLDAEAFF
>TRBJ2-2|TRBV7-2|TRBD2|-
CASSSKGLAGAGELFF
>TRBJ2-1|TRBV7-8|-|-
CASSSLVEQFF
>TRBJ1-2|TRBV4-2|-|-
CASSQVGEWYGYTF
>TRBJ2-6|TRBV2|-|-
CASSETLPGQPAPGANVLTF
>TRBJ1-5|TRBV28|TRBD1|-
CASSITGTVNQPQHF
>TRBJ2-2|TRBV5-1|-|few
CASSLVQGGTGELFF
>TRBJ1-4|TRBV28|-|-
CASNPSTGANEKLFF
>TRBJ2-2|TRBV30|-|-
CAWKRANTGELFF
>TRBJ2-3|TRBV3-1/TRBV3-2|TRBD2|-
CASSQGLVRTDTQYF
>TRBJ1-5|TRBV4-3|-|-
CASSQDLATGDSNQPQHF
>TRBJ2-1|TRBV7-8|-|-
CASSLRDTKFF
>TRBJ2-7|TRBV28|TRBD2|-
CASSRLAGVDEQYF
>TRBJ1-1|TRBV7-2|-|few
CASSLADLGGTEAFF
>TRBJ1-2|TRBV7-3|TRBD1|-
CASRVAGQGNYGYTF
>TRBJ1-2|TRBV27|TRBD1|-
CASSTQGGYGYTF
>TRBJ1-1|TRBV10-3|-|few
CAISVREGGTEAFF
>TRBJ2-3|TRBV7-2|-|-
CASSLTSYRVDTQYF
>TRBJ2-5|TRBV19|-|-
CASSIGGVGITETQYF
>TRBJ1-2|TRBV29-1|-|-
CSVEDRYYYGYTF
>TRBJ2-5|TRBV9|-|-
CASSVSPGETQYF
>TRBJ1-5|TRBV6-5|-|-
CASRIGGGADQPQHF
>TRBJ1-2|TRBV28|TRBD1|-
CASSLFQGGSANYGYTF
>TRBJ2-1|TRBV7-9|TRBD1|-
CASSLMGQGDNEQFF
>TRBJ1-5|TRBV28|-|-
CASSSGGPWAQHF
>TRBJ1-3|TRBV10-2|-|-
CASSESASGNTIYF
>TRBJ1-1|TRBV5-1|TRBD1|-
CASSLGITGTGGPTEAFF
>TRBJ1-5|TRBV19|TRBD1|-
CASSPRTGDRNQPQHF
>TRBJ2-7|TRBV27|-|-
CASSLSADRSYEQYF
>TRBJ2-5|TRBV7-9|TRBD1|-
CASSLDRQGETQYF
>TRBJ2-1|TRBV7-2|TRBD2|-
CASSSTSGRGNEQFF
>TRBJ1-1|TRBV30|-|once
CAWGGGTVNTEAFF
>TRBJ1-1|TRBV10-1|-|-
CASSEPGGEAFF
>TRBJ2-4|TRBV28|-|-
CASSSLTGIAKNIQYF
>TRBJ2-5|TRBV15|-|-
CATSRDRGQETQYF
>TRBJ1-2|TRBV6-5|-|few
CASSSDWSYGYTF
>TRBJ1-4|TRBV28|TRBD1|-
CASSNRDRHYATNEKLFF